Listed below are T cell receptor beta chains from one sample, sequenced in a study of graft-versus-host responses after intestinal transplantation. Clones were sequenced by immunoSEQ multiplex PCR, and TCRdb holds only the in-frame ones, with some missing. The sample yields some 36,000 clones, roughly 94% seen once. Antigens for these TCRs are unknown. This specimen was unstimulated CD4+ T cells sorted from spleen or lymph node cells, taken before transplant. The receptors here all came from a human donor who was the organ donor for an intestinal transplant. Both conserved end residues are part of each CDR3. The D gene is left open where the match is weak. Only some rows state a clone size, as once, few, many or a class for expanded clones.

v_gene,d_gene,j_gene,abundance,CDR3aa,CDR3nt
TRBV18,-,TRBJ1-1,-,CASSPTDSMNTEAFF,TGTGCCAGCTCACCGACTGACTCCATGAACACTGAAGCTTTCTTT
TRBV7-9,-,TRBJ2-1,once,CASSPISYNEQFF,TGTGCCAGCAGCCCAATCTCCTACAATGAGCAGTTCTTC
TRBV6-6,TRBD1,TRBJ1-3,-,CASSGGDSSGNTIYF,TGTGCCAGCAGCGGAGGGGACAGTTCTGGAAACACCATATATTTT
TRBV7-9,-,TRBJ1-2,-,CASSSRTANYGYTF,TGTGCCAGCAGCTCGCGGACCGCTAACTATGGCTACACCTTC
TRBV30,TRBD1,TRBJ1-2,-,CAWSAGTGNYGYTF,TGTGCCTGGAGTGCAGGGACAGGGAACTATGGCTACACCTTC
TRBV11-3,-,TRBJ1-1,-,CASSLRGWTEAFF,TGTGCCAGCAGCTTAAGGGGTTGGACTGAAGCTTTCTTT
TRBV6-1,-,TRBJ1-2,-,CASRSDGADGYTF,TGTGCCAGCAGATCCGACGGGGCAGATGGCTACACCTTC
TRBV5-4,TRBD1,TRBJ1-2,-,CASSRTGGAGGYTF,TGTGCCAGCAGCCGGACAGGGGGCGCGGGTGGCTACACCTTC
TRBV10-3,TRBD1,TRBJ1-2,-,CAISEYRGYYGYTF,TGTGCCATCAGTGAATACAGGGGCTACTATGGCTACACCTTC
TRBV6-1,-,TRBJ1-2,-,CASSGQGRIHGYTF,TGTGCCAGCAGTGGCCAGGGGAGGATACATGGCTACACCTTC
TRBV10-3,TRBD1,TRBJ1-3,few,CAITRTGDSGNTIYF,TGTGCCATCACCCGGACAGGGGACTCTGGAAACACCATATATTTT
TRBV2,-,TRBJ1-3,once,CASDRGAGGNTIYF,TGTGCCAGCGATCGGGGCGCCGGAGGAAACACCATATATTTT
TRBV9,TRBD1,TRBJ1-3,-,CASSVATGAGNTIYF,TGTGCCAGCAGCGTAGCGACAGGGGCTGGAAACACCATATATTTT
TRBV5-1,TRBD1,TRBJ2-7,-,CASSLGTVPYEQYF,TGCGCCAGCAGCTTAGGGACAGTCCCCTACGAGCAGTACTTC
TRBV6-6,TRBD2,TRBJ2-1,once,CASSYPSRGGAEQFF,TGTGCCAGCAGTTACCCCTCGCGGGGGGGCGCTGAGCAGTTCTTC
TRBV4-2,TRBD2,TRBJ2-7,-,CASSQGLAGGYEQYF,TGTGCCAGCAGCCAAGGGCTAGCGGGGGGCTACGAGCAGTACTTC
TRBV5-6,-,TRBJ1-2,-,CASCGGATNYGYTF,TGTGCTAGTTGTGGGGGAGCCACTAACTATGGCTACACCTTC
TRBV10-2,-,TRBJ1-1,-,CASSESRGRNTEAFF,TGCGCCAGCAGTGAGTCACGAGGGCGGAACACTGAAGCTTTCTTT
TRBV5-1,TRBD1,TRBJ1-2,-,CASSLEQGAQGYTF,TGCGCCAGCAGCTTGGAGCAGGGGGCACAAGGCTACACCTTC
TRBV5-6,TRBD2,TRBJ2-1,-,CASSLYSGAYNEQFF,TGTGCCAGCAGCCTCTATAGCGGGGCCTACAATGAGCAGTTCTTC
TRBV28,-,TRBJ1-2,-,CASTLRGAFYGYTF,TGTGCCAGCACCTTAAGGGGGGCGTTCTATGGCTACACCTTC
TRBV6-4,-,TRBJ2-3,-,CASSERPFTDTQYF,TGTGCCAGCAGTGAGAGACCCTTCACAGATACGCAGTATTTT
TRBV20-1,-,TRBJ1-2,-,CSATGAYGYTF,TGCAGTGCTACAGGGGCCTATGGCTACACCTTC
TRBV6-1,-,TRBJ2-2,-,CASSEMDTGELFF,TGTGCCAGCAGTGAAATGGACACCGGGGAGCTGTTTTTT